The 22 T cell receptor beta chains in this list originate from one sample, sequenced in a study of a mutant IDH1 vaccine in newly diagnosed glioma. These receptors' targets are unknown. As to time point: week 11, during vaccination. Each dose of the vaccine consisted of 300 ug of mutant IDH1 20-mer peptide, with topical imiquimod. Measured with immunoSEQ multiplex PCR; TCRdb has only the in-frame clones, and not every one. Counted here are about 36,000 clones, over 70% occurring once; the ten biggest clones make up less than 15%. This specimen consisted of peripheral blood mononuclear cells (PBMCs), obtained from a glioma patient whose treatment included an IDH1 peptide vaccine. The receptors shown here come from a woman in her 30s with glioma. Some clones in this sample may be carry-over from other donors' samples.

The chain combines TRBV4-1 with TRBJ1-3, with a weak D call TRBD1 (5 bases). Germline V gene sequence: CDR1 MGHRA, CDR2 YSYEKL. The CDR3 runs 15 residues. The V end lost 4 bases, the J end lost 0 bases, and 10 bases lay between the germline ends. CDR3 protein: CASSRGTYSGNTIYF. CDR3 sequence (DNA): TGCGCCAGCAGCCGGGGGACTTACTCTGGAAACACCATATATTTT.

This clone has only one observation. The rearrangement uses TRBV6-5 and TRBJ1-1, with D possibly being TRBD1 (5 bases). CDR1 and CDR2 from the germline V gene are MNHEY and SVGAGI. Trimming took 3 bases from V and 4 from J, leaving 12 bases between them. The CDR3 is 14 residues long. The CDR3 loop is CASSYSRVVTEAFF. CDR3 nucleotide sequence: TGTGCCAGCAGTTATTCCAGGGTGGTCACTGAAGCTTTCTTT.

This clone was seen once. At one end the junction does not follow the germline gene, possibly because of a read error. This chain uses TRBV7-7 with TRBJ1-3; D call uncertain. CDR1 SSHAT and CDR2 FNYEAQ come from the germline V gene (reference sequence). The CDR3 is made up of 15 amino acids. The CDR3 is CASSSLVARRNTIYF. DNA of the CDR3: TGTGCTAGCAGCTCTCTGGTCGCACGAAGAAACACCATATATTTT.

The chain has TRBV19 and TRBJ2-7, with 8 bases lining up with TRBD2. V lost 6 bases to trimming and J lost 3 bases; unmatched junction nucleotides: 7. There are 14 residues in the CDR3. Germline V gene lookup returns CDR1 LNHDA and CDR2 SQIVND (reference sequence). The CDR3 nucleotides are TGTGCCAGTAGCTCTCAAGCGGGAGTCTACGAGCAGTACTTC. Residues: CASSSQAGVYEQYF.

In this sample, this clone turned up once. The chain employs TRBV18 and TRBJ2-1; the match to TRBD2 covers 13 bases. The V gene's germline CDR1 is KGHSH and CDR2 LQKENI. Unmatched junction bases numbered 8, after V lost 0 bases and J lost 15 bases. This CDR3 has 15 amino acids. The CDR3, as DNA: TGTGCCAGCTCACCACCAGCCGGACTAGCGGGAGACCCGTTCTTC. Amino acid sequence: CASSPPAGLAGDPFF.

For the CDR3, the DNA is TGTGCCAGCAGCGTAGGGTTCGGGAGGGCCTACGAGCAGTACTTC. Translating it yields CASSVGFGRAYEQYF. V and J are TRBV9 and TRBJ2-7, with 8 bases identical to TRBD2. Germline CDR1 is SGDLS and CDR2 is YYNGEE. J lost 2 bases, V lost 0 bases, and 4 bases had no gene match. The CDR3 covers 15 residues.

The chain uses TRBV19 and TRBJ2-2; a possible D gene is TRBD1 (5 bases). Germline V gives CDR1 LNHDA, CDR2 SQIVND (reference sequence). The CDR3 contains 14 residues. Trimming left V 8 bases short and J 7 bases short, with 17 bases between. CDR3 coding DNA: TGTGCCAGTGGCGACCTTAGGGGTGGCGGGGAGCTGTTTTTT. It encodes CASGDLRGGGELFF.

This rearrangement joins TRBV6-6 to TRBJ1-3; weak D call: TRBD1 (6 bases). Germline CDR1 MNHNY, CDR2 SVGAGI (reference sequence). V shed 2 bases and J shed 4 bases, with 9 bases lying between them. The CDR3 consists of 14 residues. For the CDR3, the DNA is TGTGCCAGCAGTTACAGGACAGTGGGAAACACCATATATTTT. This codes for CASSYRTVGNTIYF.

This clone was seen only a few times. CDR3 coding DNA: TGTGCCAGCAGTTACTCCATGGACGGTGGGGAACAGCCCCAGCATTTT. It codes for CASSYSMDGGEQPQHF. The chain employs TRBV6-6 and TRBJ1-5; D gene uncertain. Per the germline V gene, CDR1 is MNHNY and CDR2 is SVGAGI (reference sequence). The CDR3 covers 16 residues. The V end was cut by 0 bases, the J end by 7 bases, with 16 bases between.

The chain combines TRBV6-1 with TRBJ2-3; tentatively, D is TRBD2 (6 bases). V lost 6 bases and J lost 5, with 15 bases in between. The CDR3 runs to 14 residues. Germline V CDR1 and CDR2: MNHNS, SASEGT. The CDR3 here is CASRGGVLRDTQYF. CDR3 sequence (DNA): TGTGCCAGCAGGGGGGGTGTTCTCAGAGATACGCAGTATTTT.

This rearrangement joins TRBV29-1 to TRBJ1-1; TRBD1 might be the D (5 bases). CDR1 is SQVTM and CDR2 is ANQGSEA in the germline V gene. Trimming removed 4 bases from V and 1 base from J, with 13 bases in between. The CDR3 extends over 14 amino acids. In nucleotides, the CDR3 is TGCAGCGTTGGGGTTAGGGGACGGAACACTGAAGCTTTCTTT. It translates to CSVGVRGRNTEAFF.

This clone was seen once. This rearrangement joins TRBV21-1 to TRBJ2-7. TRBV21-1 is assigned pseudogene status. The CDR3 extends over 17 amino acids. The CDR3 DNA reads as TGTGCCAGCAGCAAAATGCCGCCGGGGCGGGCAGGGAACGAGCAGTACTTC. It codes for CASSKMPPGRAGNEQYF.

V usage is TRBV19 and J usage is TRBJ1-5; D gene uncertain. V was clipped by 6 bases and J by 4 bases, with 22 bases between them. Germline assignment: CDR1 LNHDA and CDR2 SQIVND (reference sequence). CDR3 length: 17 residues. The CDR3 sequence is CASRASSSLSQNQPQHF. Written as DNA, the CDR3 is TGTGCCAGTAGAGCTTCGTCAAGCCTATCTCAGAATCAGCCCCAGCATTTT.

V usage is TRBV9 and J usage is TRBJ2-7, with D perhaps TRBD1 (7 bases). Germline V gene data show CDR1 as SGDLS and CDR2 as YYNGEE. The CDR3 has 16 amino acids. V lost 3 bases and J lost 0, with 16 bases in between. In DNA, the CDR3 is TGTGCCAGCAGCGCTAGGGGGGACAGAGACTCCTACGAGCAGTACTTC. It is translated as CASSARGDRDSYEQYF. Full variable domain (outside the CDR3, taken from reference TRBV9 and TRBJ2-7): DSGVTQTPKHLITATGQRVTLRCSPRSGDLSVYWYQQSLDQGLQFLIQYYNGEERAKGNILERFSAQQFPDLHSELNLSSLELGDSALYFCASSARGDRDSYEQYFGPGTRLTVT.

The chain carries TRBV11-2 and TRBJ1-1; D gene uncertain. CDR3 length: 14 residues. Trimming stripped 5 bases from V and 1 base from J, with 11 bases between. The germline CDR1 and CDR2 sequences are SGHAT and FQNNGV. The CDR3 DNA sequence: TGTGCCAGCAGCCTTGGGAGGGCGAACACTGAAGCTTTCTTT. Protein sequence: CASSLGRANTEAFF.

The gene calls are TRBV30 and TRBJ2-3, with a weak D call TRBD1 (7 bases). Per the germline V gene, CDR1 is GTSNPN and CDR2 is SVGIG (reference sequence). This CDR3 has 15 amino acids. Trimming took 4 bases from V and 2 from J, leaving 16 bases between them. CDR3 bases: TGTGCCTGGATACGGCAGGGGGGATACACAGATACGCAGTATTTT. Residues: CAWIRQGGYTDTQYF.

This chain connects TRBV27 to TRBJ1-1; D gene unclear. This CDR3 has 13 residues. V lost 7 bases and J 2 bases, leaving 11 bases between the germline ends. The germline V gene has CDR1 MNHEY and CDR2 SMNVEV (reference sequence). The CDR3 is CASTGPLNTEAFF. CDR3 coding DNA: TGTGCCAGCACCGGACCCCTCAACACTGAAGCTTTCTTT.

The chain employs TRBV9 and TRBJ2-7; D is uncertain. The CDR3 sequence is 15 residues long. Trimming shortened V by 4 bases and J by 6 bases, and 20 bases separated the two germline ends. Germline-derived CDR1 and CDR2 are SGDLS and YYNGEE. The CDR3 region is CASSPLSTVVGEQYF. Here the CDR3 DNA reads TGTGCCAGCAGCCCCCTCTCCACAGTGGTCGGCGAGCAGTACTTC.

The gene calls are TRBV6-5 and TRBJ2-7; 9 bases line up with TRBD2. With V trimmed by 5 bases and J by 4 bases, 9 bases remained unmatched. The CDR3 extends over 15 amino acids. CDR1 is MNHEY and CDR2 is SVGAGI in the germline V gene. The CDR3 region has the DNA TGTGCCAGCAGTCCCTGGCGGGGGGGCGGATACGAGCAGTACTTC. This translates into CASSPWRGGGYEQYF.

The rearrangement uses TRBV25-1 and TRBJ2-7, with TRBD2 matching 10 bases. Trimming took 7 bases from V and 2 from J; bases not matched to a gene: 5. Germline CDR1 MGHDK, CDR2 SYGVNS. The CDR3 is 14 amino acids. CDR3 loop: CASTPSGSPYEQYF. The CDR3 DNA is TGTGCCAGCACCCCTAGCGGGAGCCCCTACGAGCAGTACTTC.

The chain links TRBV6-4 to TRBJ2-3; D assignment may be TRBD1 or TRBD2 (5 bases each). Germline V gene data show CDR1 as MRHNA and CDR2 as SNTAGT. V was trimmed by 6 bases and J by 3 bases, leaving 13 bases between them. CDR3 size: 14 residues. In DNA form, the CDR3 reads TGTGCCAGCAGGGCAGGGTCGGGAACAGATACGCAGTATTTT. As protein: CASRAGSGTDTQYF.

The chain uses TRBV7-9 and TRBJ2-7; 12 nucleotides line up with TRBD2. V was pared by 5 bases and J by 4 bases, with 6 bases of the junction left unmatched. CDR3 size: 15 residues. Germline CDR1 and CDR2: SEHNR and FQNEAQ (reference sequence). CDR3 DNA: TGTGCCAGCAGCCCGACTAGCGGGAGAGAGTACGAGCAGTACTTC. Its protein product is CASSPTSGREYEQYF.